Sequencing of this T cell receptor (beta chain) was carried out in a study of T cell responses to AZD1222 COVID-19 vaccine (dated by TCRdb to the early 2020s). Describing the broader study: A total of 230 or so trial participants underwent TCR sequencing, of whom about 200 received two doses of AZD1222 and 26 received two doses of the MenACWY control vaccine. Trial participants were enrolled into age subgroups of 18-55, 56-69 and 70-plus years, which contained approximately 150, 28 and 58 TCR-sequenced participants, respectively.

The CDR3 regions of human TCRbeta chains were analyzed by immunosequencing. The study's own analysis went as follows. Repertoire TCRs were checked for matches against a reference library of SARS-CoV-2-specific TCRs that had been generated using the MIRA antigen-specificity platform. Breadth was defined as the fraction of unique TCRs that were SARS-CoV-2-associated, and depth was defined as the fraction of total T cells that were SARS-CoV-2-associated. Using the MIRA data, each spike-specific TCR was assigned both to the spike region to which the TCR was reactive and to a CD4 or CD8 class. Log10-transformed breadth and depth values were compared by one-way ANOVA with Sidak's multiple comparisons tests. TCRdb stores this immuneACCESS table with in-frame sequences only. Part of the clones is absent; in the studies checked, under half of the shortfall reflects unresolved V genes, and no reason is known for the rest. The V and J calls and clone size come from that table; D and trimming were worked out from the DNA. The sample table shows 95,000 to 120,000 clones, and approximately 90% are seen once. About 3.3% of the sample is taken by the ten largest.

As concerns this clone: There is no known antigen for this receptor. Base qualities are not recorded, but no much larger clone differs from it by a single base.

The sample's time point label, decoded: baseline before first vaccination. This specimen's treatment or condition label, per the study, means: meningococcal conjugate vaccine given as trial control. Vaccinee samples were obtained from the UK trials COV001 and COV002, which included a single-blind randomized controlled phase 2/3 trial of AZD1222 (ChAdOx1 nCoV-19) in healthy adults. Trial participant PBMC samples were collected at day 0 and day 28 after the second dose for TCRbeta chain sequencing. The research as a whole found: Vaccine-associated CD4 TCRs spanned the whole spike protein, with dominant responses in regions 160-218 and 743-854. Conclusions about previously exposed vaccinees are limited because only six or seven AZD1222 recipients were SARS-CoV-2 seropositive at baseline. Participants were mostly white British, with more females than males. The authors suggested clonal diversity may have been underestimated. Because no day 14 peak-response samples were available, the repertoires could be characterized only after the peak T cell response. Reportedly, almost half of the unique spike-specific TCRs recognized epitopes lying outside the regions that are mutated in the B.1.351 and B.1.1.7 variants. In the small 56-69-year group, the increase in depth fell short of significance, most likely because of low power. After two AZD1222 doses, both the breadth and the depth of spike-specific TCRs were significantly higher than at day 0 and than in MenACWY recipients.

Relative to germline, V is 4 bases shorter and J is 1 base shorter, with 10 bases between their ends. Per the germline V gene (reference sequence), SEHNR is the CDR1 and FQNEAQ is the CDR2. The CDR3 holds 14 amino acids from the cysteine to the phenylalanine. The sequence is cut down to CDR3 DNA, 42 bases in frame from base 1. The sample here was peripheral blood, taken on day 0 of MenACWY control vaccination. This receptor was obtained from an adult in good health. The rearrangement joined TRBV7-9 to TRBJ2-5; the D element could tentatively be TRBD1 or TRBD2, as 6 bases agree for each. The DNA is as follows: TGTGCCAGCAGCTCCCCGGGGGCCCAAGAGACCCAGTACTTC. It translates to CASSSPGAQETQYF.